This T cell receptor beta chain came from a study of identical twins. Healthy Caucasians made up all donors. V lost 0 bases and J 2 bases, leaving 10 bases between the germline ends. Germline V gene data show CDR1 as LGHNA and CDR2 as YNFKEQ. The CDR3 contains 16 residues. General study points: Out-of-frame TCR alpha sharing in monozygotic twins exceeded recombination model predictions. Insertions ran lower in abundant cord blood beta clonotypes, though not in memory repertoires.

MiXCR, run by TCRdb on the 5' RACE reads, gives a single entry per CDR3 protein. The table lists 400,000 to 500,000 distinct CDR3 sequences, roughly 20% of them singletons. This clonotype was observed a handful of times. Its target is not known. V usage is TRBV4-2 and J usage is TRBJ2-2; perhaps TRBD1 as D (5 bases). Sequencing was done on a sample of naive T cells sorted from blood. This TCR came from a man in his fifties in good health. CDR3 region: CASSQDGASNTGELFF. CDR3 DNA: TGTGCCAGCAGCCAAGATGGGGCTTCAAACACCGGGGAGCTGTTTTTT.